This T cell receptor (beta chain) was recovered during a study of regulatory T cells in long-lasting Graves disease. A remark on this clonotype: Its cognate antigen is unknown.

The length of the CDR3 is 14 residues. Germline lookup yields CDR1 SEHNR and CDR2 FQNEAQ (reference sequence). V was cut by 5 bases and J by 5 bases, with 16 bases left in between. Through Arm-PCR of CDR3 regions and iRepertoire HTBI primers, TCR beta libraries were built. From the multiplex PCR reads, TCRdb called clonotypes with MiXCR, one entry per CDR3 protein. Among roughly 300,000 distinct CDR3 sequences listed, roughly a fifth were seen once. Findings and limits, study-wide: The study found persistent patients shared more public clonotypes (fewer than 3,000) than new patients (about 880). Because few samples were included, accuracy may have been lower. TRBV28, TRBJ1-2 and TRBJ2-5 were favored in persistent disease.

Stated time point: persistent/refractory GD, antithyroid drugs over 5 years with positive TRAb. PBMCs provided the RNA from which the TCR library was made. This clonotype originated in a female donor with Graves disease. The sequenced sample was peripheral blood mononuclear cells (PBMCs), obtained when the disease was refractory, from a patient treated with antithyroid drugs. The chain recombines TRBV7-9 with TRBJ2-7, with D perhaps matching TRBD1 or TRBD2 (6 bases each). In DNA, the CDR3 is TGTGCCAGCAGCCGAGGGGGGTCAGCCGACGAGCAGTACTTC. It yields the protein CASSRGGSADEQYF.